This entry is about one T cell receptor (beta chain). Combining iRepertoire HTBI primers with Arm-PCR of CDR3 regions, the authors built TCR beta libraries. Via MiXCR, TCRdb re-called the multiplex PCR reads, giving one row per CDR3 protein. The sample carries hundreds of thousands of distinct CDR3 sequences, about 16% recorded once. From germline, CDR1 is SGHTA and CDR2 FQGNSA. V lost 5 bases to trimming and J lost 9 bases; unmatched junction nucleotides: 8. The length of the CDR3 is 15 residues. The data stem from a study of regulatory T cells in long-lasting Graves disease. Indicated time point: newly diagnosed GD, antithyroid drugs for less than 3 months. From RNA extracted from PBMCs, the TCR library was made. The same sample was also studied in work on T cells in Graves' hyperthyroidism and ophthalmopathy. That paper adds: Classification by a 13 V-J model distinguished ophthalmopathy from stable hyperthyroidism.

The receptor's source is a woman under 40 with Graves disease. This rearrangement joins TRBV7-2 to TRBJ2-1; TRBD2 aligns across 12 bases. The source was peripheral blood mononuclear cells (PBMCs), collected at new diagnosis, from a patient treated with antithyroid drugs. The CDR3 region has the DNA TGTGCCAGCAGCCCCCGGACTAGCGGGGATACTGAGCAGTTCTTC. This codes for CASSPRTSGDTEQFF.